The source of this TCR beta chain is a study of cytomegalovirus exposure and HLA in healthy donors. At the level of the study: Counted in an early data release were 75 million to 85 million unique TCRs from HLA-typed donors. In terms of ancestry, the Caucasian-associated cluster contained more than 65% of the roughly 400 genotyped donors.

PCR amplification relied on 60 Vbeta primers (plus 13 Jbeta primers). Clones were read by immunoSEQ multiplex PCR, and TCRdb kept only the in-frame ones, dropping some. Of 90,000 or so clones listed, over 75% are singletons. This clone was detected only a few times. Its antigen is unknown. Trimming shortened V by 6 bases and J by 0 bases, and 9 bases separated the two germline ends. This CDR3 is built from 13 residues. Germline CDR1 reads LNHNV; CDR2 reads YYDKDF (reference sequence). Broader study findings: The only immune exposure information that was available was CMV serostatus.

Material: PBMCs. The clonotype comes from a middle-aged man in good health and CMV-seronegative. This chain connects TRBV15 to TRBJ2-7; D perhaps matches TRBD2 (6 bases). The CDR3, as DNA: TGTGCCACCAGGCCGGGAGACTCCTACGAGCAGTACTTC. Translation: CATRPGDSYEQYF.